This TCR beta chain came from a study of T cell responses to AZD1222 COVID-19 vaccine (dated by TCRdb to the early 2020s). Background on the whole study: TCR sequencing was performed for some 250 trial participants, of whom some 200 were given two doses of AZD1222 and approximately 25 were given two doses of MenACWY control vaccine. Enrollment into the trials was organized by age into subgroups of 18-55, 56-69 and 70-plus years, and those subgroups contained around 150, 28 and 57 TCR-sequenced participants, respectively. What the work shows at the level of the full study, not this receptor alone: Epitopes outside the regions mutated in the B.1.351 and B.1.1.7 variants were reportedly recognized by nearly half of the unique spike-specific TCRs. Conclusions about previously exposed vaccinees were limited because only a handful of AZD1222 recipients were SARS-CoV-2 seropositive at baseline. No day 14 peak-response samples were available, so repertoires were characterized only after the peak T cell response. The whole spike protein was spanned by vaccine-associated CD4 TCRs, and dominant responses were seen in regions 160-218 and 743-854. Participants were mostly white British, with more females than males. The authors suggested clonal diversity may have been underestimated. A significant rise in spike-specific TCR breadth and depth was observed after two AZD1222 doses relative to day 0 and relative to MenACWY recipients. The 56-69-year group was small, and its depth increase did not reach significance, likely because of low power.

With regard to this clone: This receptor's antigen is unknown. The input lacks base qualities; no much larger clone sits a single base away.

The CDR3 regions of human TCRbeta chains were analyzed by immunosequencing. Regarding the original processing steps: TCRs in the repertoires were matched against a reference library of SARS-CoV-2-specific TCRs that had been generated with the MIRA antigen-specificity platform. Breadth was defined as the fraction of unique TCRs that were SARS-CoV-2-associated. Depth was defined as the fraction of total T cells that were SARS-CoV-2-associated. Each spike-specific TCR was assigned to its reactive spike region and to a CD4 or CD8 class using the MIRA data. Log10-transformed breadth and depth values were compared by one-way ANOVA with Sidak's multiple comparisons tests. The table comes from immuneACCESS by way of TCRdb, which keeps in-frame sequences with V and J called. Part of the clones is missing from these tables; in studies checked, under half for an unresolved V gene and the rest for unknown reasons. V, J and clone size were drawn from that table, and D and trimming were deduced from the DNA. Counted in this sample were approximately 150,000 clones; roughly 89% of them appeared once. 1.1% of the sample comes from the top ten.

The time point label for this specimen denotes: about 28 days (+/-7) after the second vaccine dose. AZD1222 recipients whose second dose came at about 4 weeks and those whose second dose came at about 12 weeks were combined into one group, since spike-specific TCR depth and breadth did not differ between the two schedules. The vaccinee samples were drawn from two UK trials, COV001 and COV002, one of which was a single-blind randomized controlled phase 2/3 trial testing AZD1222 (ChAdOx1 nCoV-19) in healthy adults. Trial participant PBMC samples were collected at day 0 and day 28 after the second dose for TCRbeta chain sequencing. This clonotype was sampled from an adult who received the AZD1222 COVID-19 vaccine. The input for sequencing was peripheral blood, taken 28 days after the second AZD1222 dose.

In nucleotide form, the sequence is TGTGCCAGCAGCCAAGGTTCTAGGATGAACACTGAAGCTTTCTTT. This translates into CASSQGSRMNTEAFF. The receptor chain draws on TRBV3-1 (or the pseudogene TRBV3-2) and TRBJ1-1; no confident D gene assignment can be made. From a lookup of the germline V gene (reference sequence), CDR1 and CDR2 are LGHDT and YNNKEL. The CDR3 holds 15 amino acids from the cysteine to the phenylalanine. This entry keeps only the CDR3 DNA: 45 bases, framed from base 1. The V end loses 1 base and the J end loses 0 bases, and a stretch of 9 bases separates them.